A selection of T cell receptor beta chains follows, all from one sample in a study of cytomegalovirus exposure and HLA in healthy donors. Here immunoSEQ multiplex PCR was the method, and the copy in TCRdb shows in-frame clones only, minus some. The data show around 120,000 clones, and the top ten clones hold more than 3%. Input material: PBMCs. These receptors were collected from a man younger than 35 in good health and CMV-seronegative. Each CDR3 is given with its conserved first and last residue. The order of the fields is V gene, J gene, D gene, CDR3 DNA, CDR3 protein. The D gene is left open where the match is weak.

TRBV6-1	TRBJ1-1	.	TGTGCCAGCAAATTTGAGCAGGGATTGAACACTGAAGCTTTCTTT	CASKFEQGLNTEAFF
TRBV2	TRBJ1-1	TRBD1	TGTGCCAGCAGTCAGACAGGGGGCAACACTGAAGCTTTCTTT	CASSQTGGNTEAFF
TRBV7-9	TRBJ2-2	.	TGTGCCAGCAGAAAACGGACCACCGGGGAGCTGCTTTTT	CASRKRTTGELLF
TRBV5-1	TRBJ2-1	TRBD2	TGCGCCAGCAGCTCAGGACTAGCGGGGGATCATGAGCAGTTCTTC	CASSSGLAGDHEQFF
TRBV20-1	TRBJ1-1	.	TGCAGTGCACGAAGGGGGAGTAAAGCTTTCTTT	CSARRGSKAFF
TRBV4-2	TRBJ2-7	.	TGTGCCAGCAGCCAGCCATCTGATGCTGCCAGCTCCTACGAGCAGTACTTC	CASSQPSDAASSYEQYF
TRBV6-1	TRBJ1-1	.	TGTGCCAGCAGTGTCGGGGGATTCACTGAAGCTTTCTTT	CASSVGGFTEAFF
TRBV15	TRBJ1-2	.	TGTGCCACCAGCAGAGATATATCGGTGGGAGGAGGCTACACCTTC	CATSRDISVGGGYTF
TRBV28	TRBJ2-3	TRBD2	TGTGCCAGCAGTATCACTAGCGGTCCGGGAACAGATACGCAGTATTTT	CASSITSGPGTDTQYF
TRBV9	TRBJ2-1	TRBD1	TGTGCCAGCAGCTTCTGGAAAGGGACAGGGATGCTCAATGAGCAGTTCTTC	CASSFWKGTGMLNEQFF
TRBV4-1	TRBJ1-6	TRBD1	TGCGCCAGCAGCCAAGATCCGGTACAGGGGACTTCACCCCTCCACTTT	CASSQDPVQGTSPLHF
TRBV27	TRBJ2-7	TRBD1	TGTGCCAGCAGCCCCCAGACAGGGGCGCTCTCCTACGAGCAGTACTTC	CASSPQTGALSYEQYF
TRBV7-2	TRBJ1-2	TRBD1	TGTGCCGGGCGGGACAGGGATCTCATTAACTATGGCTACACCTTC	CAGRDRDLINYGYTF
TRBV6-5	TRBJ1-3	.	TGTGCCACCAAAGGGGCCTCTGGAAACACCATATATTTT	CATKGASGNTIYF
TRBV13	TRBJ2-1	.	TGTGCCAGCAGCCTATCGACAGAGATAGGGTTGAATGAGCAGTTCTTC	CASSLSTEIGLNEQFF
TRBV19	TRBJ1-5	TRBD1	TGTGCCAGTATTGAGACAGGGGGCGCGGAGCCCCAGCATTTT	CASIETGGAEPQHF
TRBV18	TRBJ2-7	.	TGTGCCAGCTCACCACCGACAGTCTACGAGCAGTACTTC	CASSPPTVYEQYF
TRBV5-1	TRBJ2-7	.	TGCGCCAGCAGCTCCCCCCAGATCTCCTACGAGCAGTACTTC	CASSSPQISYEQYF
TRBV15	TRBJ2-7	.	TGTGCCACCAGCAGAGACAGGGCCTCCTACGAGCAGTACTTC	CATSRDRASYEQYF
TRBV19	TRBJ1-1	TRBD1	TGTGCCAGTAAAGTCCTGGGACAGGGCCCCACTGAAGCTTTCTTT	CASKVLGQGPTEAFF
TRBV29-1	TRBJ1-1	TRBD1	TGCAGCGGAACAGACAGGGCAACTGAAGCTTTCTTT	CSGTDRATEAFF
TRBV5-4	TRBJ2-7	TRBD2	TGTGCCAGCAGCTTGGAAGCGGGGGCAAACGAGCAGTACTTC	CASSLEAGANEQYF
TRBV7-8	TRBJ2-3	TRBD2	TGTGCCAGCAGCCCTAATCGACTAGCGGGTGTTACGCAGTATTTT	CASSPNRLAGVTQYF
TRBV14	TRBJ2-3	TRBD1	TGTGCCAGCAGCCAATACAGGGGGGTCACAGATACGCAGTATTTT	CASSQYRGVTDTQYF
TRBV6-1	TRBJ2-7	TRBD1	TGTGCCAGCAGTGCGTCCGGGACAGGGGCTCAAGAGCAGTACTTC	CASSASGTGAQEQYF
TRBV10-3	TRBJ2-2	TRBD2	TGTGCCATCAGTGAGGGAGCGGGAGGTGGTACCGGGGAGCTGTTTTTT	CAISEGAGGGTGELFF
TRBV5-4	TRBJ2-1	TRBD2	TGTGCCAGCAGCTTGGGCGGGAGGGCCCGAAATGAGCAGTTCTTC	CASSLGGRARNEQFF